Listed below are T cell receptor beta chains from one sample, sequenced in a study of cytomegalovirus exposure and HLA in healthy donors. The method was immunoSEQ multiplex PCR; TCRdb's version includes in-frame clones alone and lacks a portion of them. Counted here are around 200,000 clones, 65% to 90% occurring once; the ten biggest clones make up approximately 0.31%. The material sequenced was PBMCs. Receptors originate from a woman aged 30 to 39 in good health and CMV-seronegative. Each CDR3 is given with its conserved first and last residue. A D gene is named only where the DNA matches it firmly. Expanded clones are given a class, and other clones once, few, many or no size at all.

CDR3 protein: CSVPTLGAPPQPQHF; CDR3 DNA: TGCAGCGTTCCAACTTTGGGGGCCCCGCCTCAGCCCCAGCATTTT; clone size: .; J gene: TRBJ1-5; V gene: TRBV29-1; D gene: .
CDR3 protein: CASFRRSGVTYEQYF; CDR3 DNA: TGTGCCAGCTTTAGAAGAAGCGGGGTTACTTACGAGCAGTACTTC; clone size: few; J gene: TRBJ2-7; V gene: TRBV6-5; D gene: TRBD2
CDR3 protein: CASSRGLAGGLGTDTQYF; CDR3 DNA: TGTGCCAGCAGTCGGGGACTAGCGGGAGGGCTTGGCACAGATACGCAGTATTTT; clone size: .; J gene: TRBJ2-3; V gene: TRBV28; D gene: TRBD2
CDR3 protein: CASSAQGNYGYTF; CDR3 DNA: TGTGCCAGCAGTGCGCAGGGTAACTATGGCTACACCTTC; clone size: .; J gene: TRBJ1-2; V gene: TRBV2; D gene: .
CDR3 protein: CASSVGGVSYEKLFF; CDR3 DNA: TGTGCCAGCAGCGTAGGTGGAGTGAGTTATGAAAAACTGTTTTTT; clone size: few; J gene: TRBJ1-4; V gene: TRBV9; D gene: .
CDR3 protein: CASSWDLQGAKNIQYF; CDR3 DNA: TGCGCCAGCAGCTGGGACTTACAGGGGGCTAAAAACATTCAGTACTTC; clone size: .; J gene: TRBJ2-4; V gene: TRBV5-1; D gene: TRBD1
CDR3 protein: CASSQEKAGEDTQYF; CDR3 DNA: TGTGCCAGCAGCCAAGAGAAAGCGGGGGAAGATACGCAGTATTTT; clone size: .; J gene: TRBJ2-3; V gene: TRBV4-2; D gene: TRBD2
CDR3 protein: CASSFSEDTEAFF; CDR3 DNA: TGTGCCAGCAGCTTTTCGGAGGACACTGAAGCTTTCTTT; clone size: .; J gene: TRBJ1-1; V gene: TRBV13; D gene: .
CDR3 protein: CSAGTGGFLLDF; CDR3 DNA: TGCAGCGCCGGGACAGGGGGTTTCTTACTCGACTTC; clone size: .; J gene: TRBJ2-5; V gene: TRBV29-1; D gene: TRBD1
CDR3 protein: CASSLRRDSSSSYNSPLHF; CDR3 DNA: TGTGCCAGCAGTTTGCGGCGGGACAGCTCGAGCTCCTATAATTCACCCCTCCACTTT; clone size: .; J gene: TRBJ1-6; V gene: TRBV28; D gene: TRBD1
CDR3 protein: CASSVDSSTDTQYF; CDR3 DNA: TGTGCCAGCAGCGTCGACTCAAGCACAGATACGCAGTATTTT; clone size: .; J gene: TRBJ2-3; V gene: TRBV9; D gene: .
CDR3 protein: CASTRQSTGELFF; CDR3 DNA: TGCGCCAGCACCCGACAGTCCACCGGGGAGCTGTTTTTT; clone size: .; J gene: TRBJ2-2; V gene: TRBV10-1; D gene: .